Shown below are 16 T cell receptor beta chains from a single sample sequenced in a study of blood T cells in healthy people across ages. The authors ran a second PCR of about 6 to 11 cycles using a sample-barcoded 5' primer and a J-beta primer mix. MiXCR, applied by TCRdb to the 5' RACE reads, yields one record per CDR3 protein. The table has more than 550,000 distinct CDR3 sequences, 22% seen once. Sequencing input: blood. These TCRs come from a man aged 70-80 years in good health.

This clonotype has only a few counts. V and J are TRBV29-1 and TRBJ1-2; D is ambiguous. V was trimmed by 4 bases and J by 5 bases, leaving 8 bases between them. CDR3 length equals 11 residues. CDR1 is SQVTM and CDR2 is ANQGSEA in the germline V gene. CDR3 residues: CSVVRDYGYTF. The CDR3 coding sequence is TGCAGCGTTGTCCGGGATTATGGCTACACCTTC.

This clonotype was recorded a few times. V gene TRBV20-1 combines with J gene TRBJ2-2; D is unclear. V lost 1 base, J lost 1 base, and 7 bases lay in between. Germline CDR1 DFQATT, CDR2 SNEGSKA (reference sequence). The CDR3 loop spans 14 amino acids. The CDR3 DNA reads TGCAGTGCTAGAGGGCAGAGGAACACCGGGGAGCTGTTTTTT. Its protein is CSARGQRNTGELFF.

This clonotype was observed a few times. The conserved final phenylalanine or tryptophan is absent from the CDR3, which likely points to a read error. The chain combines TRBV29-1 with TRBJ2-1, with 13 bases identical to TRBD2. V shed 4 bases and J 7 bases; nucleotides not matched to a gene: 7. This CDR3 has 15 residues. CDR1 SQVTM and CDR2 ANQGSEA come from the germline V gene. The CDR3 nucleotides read TGCAGCGTTGGCGTTTGGACTAGCGGGAGTAATGAGCAGTTCTCC. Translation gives CSVGVWTSGSNEQFS.

CDR3: CSAARDYPRSNEQFF. DNA of the CDR3: TGCAGTGCCGCCCGGGACTACCCTCGTTCCAATGAGCAGTTCTTC. The chain combines TRBV20-1 with TRBJ2-1; 7 bases are a match to TRBD2. The germline V gene has CDR1 DFQATT and CDR2 SNEGSKA (reference sequence). The CDR3 sequence is 15 residues long. V shed 6 bases and J 6 bases; nucleotides not matched to a gene: 14.

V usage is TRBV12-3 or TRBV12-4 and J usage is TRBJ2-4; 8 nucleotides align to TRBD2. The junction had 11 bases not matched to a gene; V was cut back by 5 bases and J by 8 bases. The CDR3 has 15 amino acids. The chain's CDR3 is CASSAGGLLGDIQYF. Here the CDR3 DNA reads TGTGCCAGCAGTGCGGGGGGACTCCTGGGGGACATTCAGTACTTC.

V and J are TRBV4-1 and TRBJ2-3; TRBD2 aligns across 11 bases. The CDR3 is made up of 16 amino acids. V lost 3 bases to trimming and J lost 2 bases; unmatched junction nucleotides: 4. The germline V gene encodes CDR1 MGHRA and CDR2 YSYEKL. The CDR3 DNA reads TGCGCCAGCAGCCACCCGGGACTAGCGGCCACAGATACGCAGTATTTT. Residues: CASSHPGLAATDTQYF.

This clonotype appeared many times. CDR3 protein: CASSLILAGVNEQFF. CDR3 DNA: TGTGCCAGCAGCTTAATTCTAGCGGGAGTTAATGAGCAGTTCTTC. The chain carries TRBV7-3 and TRBJ2-1, with TRBD2 matching 10 bases. The CDR3 spans 15 residues. Germline V lookup: CDR1 SGHTA, CDR2 FQGTGA. V shed 1 base and J 7 bases; nucleotides not matched to a gene: 4.

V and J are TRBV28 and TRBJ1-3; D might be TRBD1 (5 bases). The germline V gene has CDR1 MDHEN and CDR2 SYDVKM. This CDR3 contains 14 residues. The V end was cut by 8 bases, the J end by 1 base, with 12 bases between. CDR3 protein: CASLPGGSGNTIYF. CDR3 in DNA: TGTGCCAGCCTCCCCGGGGGTTCTGGAAACACCATATATTTT.

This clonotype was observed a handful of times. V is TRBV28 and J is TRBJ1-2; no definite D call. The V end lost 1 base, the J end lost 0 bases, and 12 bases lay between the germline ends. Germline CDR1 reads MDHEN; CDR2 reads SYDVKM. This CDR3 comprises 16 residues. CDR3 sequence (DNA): TGTGCCAGCAGTTTATTCCGGCTTCGGGCTAACTATGGCTACACCTTC. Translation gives CASSLFRLRANYGYTF.

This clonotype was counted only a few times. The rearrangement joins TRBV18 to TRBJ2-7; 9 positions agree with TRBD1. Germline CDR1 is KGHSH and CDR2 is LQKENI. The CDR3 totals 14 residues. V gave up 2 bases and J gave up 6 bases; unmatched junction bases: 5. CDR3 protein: CASSPSGQGIEQYF. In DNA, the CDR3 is TGTGCCAGCTCACCATCCGGACAGGGGATCGAGCAGTACTTC.

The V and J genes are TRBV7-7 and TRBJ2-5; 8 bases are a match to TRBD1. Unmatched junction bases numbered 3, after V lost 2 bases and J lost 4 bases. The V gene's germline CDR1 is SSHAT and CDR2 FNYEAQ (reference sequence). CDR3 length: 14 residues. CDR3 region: CASSLNRGSETQYF. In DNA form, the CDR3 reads TGTGCCAGCAGCTTAAACAGGGGGTCAGAGACCCAGTACTTC.

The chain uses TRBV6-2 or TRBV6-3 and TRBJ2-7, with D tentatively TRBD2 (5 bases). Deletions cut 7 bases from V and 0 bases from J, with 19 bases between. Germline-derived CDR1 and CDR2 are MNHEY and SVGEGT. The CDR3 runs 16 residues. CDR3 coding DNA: TGTGCCAGCAATACCCGGAGGCAGATCAGCTCCTACGAGCAGTACTTC. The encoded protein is CASNTRRQISSYEQYF.

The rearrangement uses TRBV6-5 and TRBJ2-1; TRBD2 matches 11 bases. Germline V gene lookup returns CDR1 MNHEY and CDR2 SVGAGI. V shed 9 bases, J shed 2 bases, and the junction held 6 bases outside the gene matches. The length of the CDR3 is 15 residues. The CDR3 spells CASSGGAGTYNEQFF. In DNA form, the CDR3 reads TGTGCCAGTAGCGGGGGGGCCGGCACCTACAATGAGCAGTTCTTC.

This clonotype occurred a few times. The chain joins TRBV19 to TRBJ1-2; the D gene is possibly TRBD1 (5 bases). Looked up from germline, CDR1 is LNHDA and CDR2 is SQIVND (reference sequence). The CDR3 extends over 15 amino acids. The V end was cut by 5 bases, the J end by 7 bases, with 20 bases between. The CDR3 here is CASSRGIGTSSGYTF. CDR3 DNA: TGTGCCAGTAGTCGAGGAATTGGGACGTCCAGTGGCTACACCTTC.

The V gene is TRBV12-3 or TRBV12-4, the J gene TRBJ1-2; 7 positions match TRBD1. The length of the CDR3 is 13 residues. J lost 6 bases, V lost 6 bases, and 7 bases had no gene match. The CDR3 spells CASSPTGFDGYTF. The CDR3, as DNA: TGTGCCAGCAGCCCGACAGGGTTCGATGGCTACACCTTC.

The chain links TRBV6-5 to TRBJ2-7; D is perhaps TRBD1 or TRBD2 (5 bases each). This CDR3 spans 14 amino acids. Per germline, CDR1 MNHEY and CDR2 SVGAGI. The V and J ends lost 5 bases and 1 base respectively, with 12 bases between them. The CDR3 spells CASSGAGNSYEQYF. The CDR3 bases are TGTGCCAGCAGTGGGGCCGGGAATTCCTACGAGCAGTACTTC.